These 26 T cell receptor beta chains originate from one sample sequenced in a study of shared clonotypes between healthy human individuals. Sequencing was performed with immunoSEQ multiplex PCR; in TCRdb, only in-frame clones are kept and a portion is missing. The sample has about 700,000 clones; about 90% are singletons. Naive-designated CD8 cells lacked CD45RO, were positively enriched for CCR7, and omitted terminally differentiated effector memory CD45RA+ cells. The sequenced sample was naive CD8+ T cells sorted from blood. These receptors came from a man aged 30-40 years in good health.

This chain uses TRBV28 with TRBJ2-7; 8 nucleotides agree with TRBD2. Germline-derived CDR1 and CDR2 are MDHEN and SYDVKM. The CDR3 consists of 15 residues. V was pared by 6 bases and J by 1 base, with 8 bases of the junction left unmatched. CDR3 nucleotide sequence: TGTGCCAGCAGCACAAGCGGGAGTGGATCCTACGAGCAGTACTTC. Protein: CASSTSGSGSYEQYF.

The chain combines TRBV9 with TRBJ2-1; TRBD2 matches at 10 bases. The junction had 12 bases not matched to a gene; V was cut back by 4 bases and J by 5 bases. The CDR3 is made up of 17 amino acids. The germline V gene encodes CDR1 SGDLS and CDR2 YYNGEE. The CDR3 DNA sequence: TGTGCCAGCAGCCGCAGAGTAGCGGGAGGTGTCGACAATGAGCAGTTCTTC. This sequence encodes CASSRRVAGGVDNEQFF.

This chain connects TRBV28 to TRBJ1-5; D is unclear. The V end was cut by 3 bases, the J end by 0 bases, with 15 bases between. The germline gives CDR1 MDHEN, CDR2 SYDVKM. There are 17 residues in the CDR3. CDR3 loop: CASSFGLSGVSNQPQHF. The CDR3 bases are TGTGCCAGCAGTTTCGGACTTAGTGGAGTTAGCAATCAGCCCCAGCATTTT.

The V gene is TRBV27, the J gene TRBJ2-7; 10 bases are a match to TRBD2. Germline lookup yields CDR1 MNHEY and CDR2 SMNVEV (reference sequence). The CDR3 spans 15 residues. The V segment lost 2 bases and the J segment 3 bases; nucleotides outside the gene matches: 4. The CDR3 coding sequence is TGTGCCAGCAGTTTAACTAGCGGGAACCTCTACGAGCAGTACTTC. This codes for CASSLTSGNLYEQYF.

This clone was picked up one time. J is TRBJ1-2 and V is TRBV6-6; weak D call: TRBD1 (5 bases). Germline assignment: CDR1 MNHNY and CDR2 SVGAGI (reference sequence). CDR3 length: 15 residues. Trimming removed 0 bases from V and 1 base from J, with 9 bases in between. CDR3 DNA: TGTGCCAGCAGTTACTCGGCGCAGGGTAACTATGGCTACACCTTC. Translation: CASSYSAQGNYGYTF.

This chain uses TRBV7-9 with TRBJ2-3; maybe TRBD2 (5 bases). The CDR3 is made up of 16 amino acids. The V end lost 5 bases, the J end lost 0 bases, and 15 bases lay between the germline ends. CDR1 and CDR2 (germline): SEHNR, FQNEAQ (reference sequence). The CDR3 is CASSPRTFTSTDTQYF. The CDR3, as DNA: TGTGCCAGCAGCCCGCGGACTTTTACTAGCACAGATACGCAGTATTTT.

This clone has only one observation. The chain recombines TRBV21-1 with TRBJ1-1; TRBD1 was called by the table and not checked on the DNA. TRBV21-1 is a pseudogene locus. This CDR3 region has 17 residues. Here the CDR3 DNA reads TGTGCCAGCAGCGAAAGTAGGGGGCAAGGGGGAGAGACTGAAGCTTTCTTT. Its protein product is CASSESRGQGGETEAFF.

This chain joins TRBV7-6 and TRBJ2-5, with unresolved D. V lost 4 bases and J 7 bases, leaving 10 bases between the germline ends. CDR3 length: 12 residues. CDR1 and CDR2 from the germline V gene are SGHVS and FNYEAQ. In nucleotides, the CDR3 is TGTGCCAGCAGCTCCCAGGCGAGGACCCAGTACTTC. The encoded protein is CASSSQARTQYF. Filled out from reference TRBV7-6 and TRBJ2-5, the complete variable domain reads GAGVSQSPRYKVTKRGQDVALRCDPISGHVSLYWYRQALGQGPEFLTYFNYEAQQDKSGLPNDRFSAERPEGSISTLTIQRTEQRDSAMYRCASSSQARTQYFGPGTRLLVL.

The chain has TRBV4-1 and TRBJ2-5; a possible D gene is TRBD1 (5 bases). CDR3 size: 11 residues. V was cut by 0 bases and J by 10 bases, with 6 bases left in between. Germline CDR1 MGHRA, CDR2 YSYEKL. The CDR3 reads CASSQDQGQYF. The CDR3 DNA is TGCGCCAGCAGCCAAGACCAGGGCCAGTACTTC.

The chain is built from TRBV19 and TRBJ1-4; TRBD1 matches at 7 bases. The CDR3 totals 18 residues. The junction had 16 bases not matched to a gene; V was cut back by 5 bases and J by 4 bases. CDR1 LNHDA and CDR2 SQIVND come from the germline V gene (reference sequence). The CDR3 loop reads CASSDTGTASTVNEKLFF. DNA for the CDR3: TGTGCCAGTAGTGATACGGGGACAGCCTCTACCGTTAATGAAAAACTGTTTTTT.

The chain has TRBV28 and TRBJ2-1, with D possibly matching TRBD1 (5 bases). The CDR3 extends over 12 amino acids. Germline V gives CDR1 MDHEN, CDR2 SYDVKM. V was clipped by 3 bases and J by 13 bases, with 13 bases between them. This CDR3 reads CASSFPRRTQFF. Written as DNA, the CDR3 is TGTGCCAGCAGTTTCCCTAGGCGGACACAGTTCTTC.

The rearrangement joins TRBV28 to TRBJ1-5, with TRBD1 matching over 11 bases. The junction had 6 bases not matched to a gene; V was cut back by 2 bases and J by 6 bases. Germline V CDR1 and CDR2: MDHEN, SYDVKM. The CDR3 spans 16 residues. CDR3 amino acids: CASSLSWTGGGQPQHF. DNA of the CDR3: TGTGCCAGCAGTTTAAGTTGGACAGGGGGCGGTCAGCCCCAGCATTTT.

The chain has TRBV27 and TRBJ1-2, with D perhaps TRBD1 (5 bases). CDR1 and CDR2 (germline): MNHEY, SMNVEV (reference sequence). Trimming left V 6 bases short and J 2 bases short, with 16 bases between. The CDR3 runs to 15 residues. CDR3 loop: CASSDVRQPNYGYTF. As DNA, the CDR3 is TGTGCCAGCAGCGATGTCAGACAGCCCAACTATGGCTACACCTTC.

This chain uses TRBV27 with TRBJ1-4, with D perhaps matching TRBD1 (6 bases). The V and J ends lost 4 bases and 7 bases respectively, with 16 bases between them. The germline gives CDR1 MNHEY, CDR2 SMNVEV (reference sequence). This CDR3 has 15 amino acids. CDR3 residues: CASSWGGGAGEKLFF. As DNA, the CDR3 is TGTGCCAGCAGTTGGGGAGGGGGGGCTGGTGAAAAACTGTTTTTT.

The rearrangement joins TRBV29-1 to TRBJ2-1; D ambiguous. The V gene lost 6 bases and the J gene lost 7 bases, with 13 bases spanning the gap. This CDR3 comprises 12 residues. Germline CDR1 is SQVTM and CDR2 is ANQGSEA. The CDR3 region has the DNA TGCAGCGTATACGGTTATAGGAATGAGCAGTTCTTC. This translates into CSVYGYRNEQFF.

The V call is TRBV18, the J call TRBJ1-4; D uncertain. The CDR3 spans 17 residues. V lost 6 bases to trimming and J lost 0 bases, with 17 bases between them. The V gene's germline CDR1 is KGHSH and CDR2 LQKENI. For the CDR3, the DNA is TGTGCCAGCTCCCTACTTAACGTTCGGTCAACTAATGAAAAACTGTTTTTT. It encodes CASSLLNVRSTNEKLFF.

This clone has only one observation. The chain has TRBV12-5 and TRBJ2-1, with 8 bases matching TRBD2. Looked up from germline, CDR1 is LGHNT and CDR2 is FRNRAP. Trimming removed 3 bases from V and 6 bases from J; junction bases left unmatched: 10. The CDR3 consists of 16 residues. The CDR3 sequence is CASGLNPSGSGNEQFF. The DNA for the CDR3 is TGTGCTAGTGGTTTAAACCCAAGCGGGAGTGGCAATGAGCAGTTCTTC.

The chain combines TRBV29-1 with TRBJ2-7; 11 bases are a match to TRBD2. Germline values: CDR1 SQVTM, CDR2 ANQGSEA. This CDR3 has 15 residues. With 5 bases clipped from V and 3 bases from J, the junction kept 9 bases outside the gene matches. The chain's CDR3 is CSVQLAGDYNYEQYF. For the CDR3, the DNA is TGCAGCGTTCAACTAGCGGGGGACTACAACTACGAGCAGTACTTC.

This chain connects TRBV28 to TRBJ2-7; D unclear. V lost 10 bases, J lost 0 bases, and 13 bases lay in between. The germline V gene encodes CDR1 MDHEN and CDR2 SYDVKM. This CDR3 region has 13 residues. The CDR3 region has the DNA TGTGCCATCGCTGTTGGACGCTCCTACGAGCAGTACTTC. This translates into CAIAVGRSYEQYF.

The gene calls are TRBV7-8 and TRBJ2-3, with 11 positions matching TRBD2. V shed 5 bases and J 1 base; nucleotides not matched to a gene: 11. CDR1 and CDR2 from the germline V gene are SGHVS and FQNEAQ. The CDR3 is made up of 18 amino acids. CDR3 protein: CASSRTSGRGTGTDTQYF. The CDR3 DNA sequence: TGTGCCAGCAGCCGCACTAGCGGGAGAGGGACTGGCACAGATACGCAGTATTTT. The full variable domain, in which reference TRBV7-8 and TRBJ2-3 provide the parts outside the CDR3, is GAGVSQSPRYKVAKRGQDVALRCDPISGHVSLFWYQQALGQGPEFLTYFQNEAQLDKSGLPSDRFFAERPEGSVSTLKIQRTQQEDSAVYLCASSRTSGRGTGTDTQYFGPGTRLTVL.

The J gene is TRBJ2-7, the V gene TRBV28, with TRBD1 as a possible D gene (5 bases). The CDR3 has 15 residues. Germline V gives CDR1 MDHEN, CDR2 SYDVKM. The germline V and J ends were trimmed by 3 bases and 2 bases, with 14 bases remaining between them. The CDR3 DNA sequence: TGTGCCAGCAGTTTCCGACAGTCCCACCCCTACGAGCAGTACTTC. This sequence encodes CASSFRQSHPYEQYF. The entire variable domain, with the rest obtained from reference TRBV28 and TRBJ2-7, is as follows: DVKVTQSSRYLVKRTGEKVFLECVQDMDHENMFWYRQDPGLGLRLIYFSYDVKMKEKGDIPEGYSVSREKKERFSLILESASTNQTSMYLCASSFRQSHPYEQYFGPGTRLTVT.

The J gene is TRBJ2-2, the V gene TRBV5-6; D is undetermined. Germline V CDR1 and CDR2: SGHDT, YYEEEE. Deletions cut 4 bases from V and 4 bases from J, with 8 bases between. CDR3 size: 13 residues. This CDR3 reads CASSVSSTGELFF. DNA of the CDR3: TGTGCCAGCAGCGTTTCGTCCACCGGGGAGCTGTTTTTT. Combining the CDR3 with reference TRBV5-6 and TRBJ2-2 gives the whole variable domain DAGVTQSPTHLIKTRGQQVTLRCSPKSGHDTVSWYQQALGQGPQFIFQYYEEEERQRGNFPDRFSGHQFPNYSSELNVNALLLGDSALYLCASSVSSTGELFFGEGSRLTVL.

A remark on this clone: Other DNA sequences in the same sample also yield this CDR3. The chain carries TRBV2 and TRBJ2-7, with D uncertain. V was clipped by 7 bases and J by 3 bases, with 10 bases between them. The CDR3 extends over 12 amino acids. The germline gives CDR1 SNHLY, CDR2 FYNNEI. The CDR3 coding sequence is TGTGCCAGCAAGGGCGGAATCTACGAGCAGTACTTC. Amino acids: CASKGGIYEQYF.

The chain joins TRBV5-1 to TRBJ2-3; D possibly corresponds to TRBD1 (6 bases). The CDR3 spans 15 residues. The ends were cut back, 4 bases at V and 0 bases at J, with 12 bases in the middle. Per the germline V gene, CDR1 is SGHRS and CDR2 is YFSETQ. As DNA, the CDR3 is TGCGCCAGCAGCCCCGGACAGTTCAGCACAGATACGCAGTATTTT. Encoded protein: CASSPGQFSTDTQYF.

The chain uses TRBV15 and TRBJ1-3; 8 bases fit TRBD1. The CDR3 runs 15 residues. J lost 2 bases, V lost 5 bases, and 5 bases had no gene match. Germline loops: CDR1 LNHNV, CDR2 YYDKDF (reference sequence). CDR3 in amino acids: CATSDRGIAGNTIYF. The CDR3 DNA reads TGTGCCACCAGCGACAGGGGAATTGCTGGAAACACCATATATTTT.

This chain links TRBV7-9 with TRBJ2-7; D unresolved. Germline lookup yields CDR1 SEHNR and CDR2 FQNEAQ (reference sequence). The CDR3 covers 18 residues. Trimming pared 3 bases from V and 2 bases from J, leaving 23 bases between. CDR3: CASSLKLPKGGLTYEQYF. CDR3 coding DNA: TGTGCCAGCAGCTTGAAACTCCCAAAGGGTGGTCTTACCTACGAGCAGTACTTC.